The sample holds many counts of the clone carrying this T cell receptor (beta chain). Antigen unknown. The investigators amplified TCR beta CDR3 regions from RNA transcripts. During a first-round RT-PCR of the TCR CDR3, the HTBI primer set was used. A single record per CDR3 protein comes from TCRdb applying MiXCR to the multiplex PCR reads. Of approximately 420,000 distinct CDR3 sequences in the sample, just under 15% were seen once. The data derive from a study of T cells in Graves' hyperthyroidism and ophthalmopathy. The study, taken as a whole, reports: Blood samples included most of the expanded thyroid clonotypes exceeding 0.001.

Deletions cut 5 bases from V and 5 bases from J, with 13 bases between. This CDR3 has 14 residues. Germline values: CDR1 SGHTA, CDR2 FQGNSA. Fresh peripheral blood, around 9.2 ml of it, supplied the PBMCs. Sample: blood. The rearrangement links TRBV7-2 to TRBJ2-1; unclear D gene. The clonotype comes from a woman aged 30 to 39 with Graves' hyperthyroidism. The CDR3 DNA reads as TGTGCCAGCAGCCCCCACCCCGTAGACAATGAGCAGTTCTTC. Its translation is CASSPHPVDNEQFF.